Shown below are 18 T cell receptor beta chains from a single sample sequenced in a study of radiotherapy plus CTLA-4 blockade in lung cancer. Clones were sequenced by immunoSEQ multiplex PCR, and TCRdb holds only the in-frame ones, with some missing. The sample carries 95,000 to 150,000 clones, 75% to 90% recorded once. The material was peripheral blood, obtained from a patient treated with radiotherapy plus ipilimumab. These receptors originate from a human donor with non-small cell lung cancer that progressed on radiotherapy plus ipilimumab.

The chain is built from TRBV6-1 and TRBJ1-1; D is uncertain. The V end lost 5 bases, the J end lost 5 bases, and 12 bases lay between the germline ends. Germline-derived CDR1 and CDR2 are MNHNS and SASEGT. The CDR3 contains 13 residues. The CDR3 region is CASSRDRGTEAFF. The CDR3 nucleotides read TGTGCCAGCAGTCGGGATAGAGGGACTGAAGCTTTCTTT.

The chain carries TRBV5-1 and TRBJ1-2; D is unclear. CDR3 length: 14 amino acids. Germline V gene lookup returns CDR1 SGHRS and CDR2 YFSETQ. V shed 4 bases and J shed 1 base, with 11 bases lying between them. The CDR3 here is CASSPGLRNYGYTF. As DNA, the CDR3 is TGCGCCAGCAGCCCAGGACTGCGTAACTATGGCTACACCTTC.

This rearrangement joins TRBV7-8 to TRBJ2-1, with TRBD2 matching 10 bases. The CDR3 is 15 residues long. The germline V gene has CDR1 SGHVS and CDR2 FQNEAQ. V gave up 6 bases and J gave up 3 bases; unmatched junction bases: 5. The CDR3 here is CASRPTSGIYNEQFF. The DNA of the CDR3 is TGTGCCAGCAGACCCACTAGCGGGATCTACAATGAGCAGTTCTTC. The variable domain in full, completed from reference TRBV7-8 and TRBJ2-1, reads GAGVSQSPRYKVAKRGQDVALRCDPISGHVSLFWYQQALGQGPEFLTYFQNEAQLDKSGLPSDRFFAERPEGSVSTLKIQRTQQEDSAVYLCASRPTSGIYNEQFFGPGTRLTVL.

This sequence joins TRBV20-1 and TRBJ2-3; no reliable D call. Germline V gives CDR1 DFQATT, CDR2 SNEGSKA (reference sequence). The CDR3 length is 11 residues. V was cut by 4 bases and J by 0 bases, with 2 bases left in between. The CDR3 region is CSATSTDTQYF. CDR3 nucleotides: TGCAGTGCTACTAGCACAGATACGCAGTATTTT.

This sequence joins TRBV29-1 and TRBJ1-1, with D hard to call. Germline V gene lookup returns CDR1 SQVTM and CDR2 ANQGSEA. The V gene lost 4 bases and the J gene lost 4 bases, with 7 bases spanning the gap. The CDR3 consists of 11 residues. The CDR3 region is CSVGGSTEAFF. The DNA of the CDR3 is TGCAGCGTTGGAGGCAGCACTGAAGCTTTCTTT.

The genes are TRBV6-5 and TRBJ2-2; TRBD1 matches at 9 bases. The CDR3 sequence is 15 residues long. The germline CDR1 and CDR2 sequences are MNHEY and SVGAGI. V shed 5 bases and J 7 bases; nucleotides not matched to a gene: 8. In nucleotides, the CDR3 is TGTGCCAGCAGTATTACACAGGGGGCAATCGGGGAGCTGTTTTTT. This gives the protein CASSITQGAIGELFF.

Details on this clone: In the same sample, other DNA sequences code for this CDR3. V is TRBV29-1 and J is TRBJ2-5; no reliable D call. V shed 6 bases and J shed 4 bases, with 6 bases lying between them. Germline values: CDR1 SQVTM, CDR2 ANQGSEA. This CDR3 spans 10 amino acids. CDR3: CSVGRETQYF. CDR3 DNA sequence: TGCAGCGTCGGTCGAGAGACCCAGTACTTC.

J is TRBJ1-2 and V is TRBV7-6, with 8 bases identical to TRBD1. J gave up 7 bases and V 5 bases, and 9 bases lay outside the gene matches. CDR1 SGHVS and CDR2 FNYEAQ come from the germline V gene. The CDR3 length is 14 residues. The CDR3 nucleotides are TGTGCCAGCAGCCGCCTGACAGGGGTGATTGGCTACACCTTC. Protein: CASSRLTGVIGYTF.

The chain has TRBV27 and TRBJ2-1; 9 positions match TRBD2. Germline V gene data show CDR1 as MNHEY and CDR2 as SMNVEV (reference sequence). This CDR3 is 16 amino acids long. Germline trimming cut 4 bases from V and 1 base from J; bases unmatched to any gene: 5. CDR3 in amino acids: CASSSLAGVSYNEQFF. DNA for the CDR3: TGTGCCAGCAGTTCCTTAGCGGGAGTGTCCTACAATGAGCAGTTCTTC.

The chain carries TRBV7-3 and TRBJ2-2; TRBD2 might be the D (6 bases). Germline loops: CDR1 SGHTA, CDR2 FQGTGA. Trimming stripped 5 bases from V and 4 bases from J, with 20 bases between. The CDR3 covers 17 residues. The CDR3 loop reads CASSLVGGPRGTGELFF. DNA for the CDR3: TGTGCCAGCAGCCTGGTGGGGGGTCCCCGGGGCACCGGGGAGCTGTTTTTT.

V and J are TRBV6-6 and TRBJ1-2, with no clear D. Trimming removed 0 bases at V and 2 bases at J, with 7 bases between. CDR1 is MNHNY, CDR2 SVGAGI, per germline (reference sequence). The length of the CDR3 is 14 residues. This chain's CDR3 is CASSYSMGNYGYTF. CDR3 coding DNA: TGTGCCAGCAGTTACTCGATGGGCAACTATGGCTACACCTTC.

V and J are TRBV2 and TRBJ1-5; unclear D gene. CDR3 size: 13 residues. CDR1 SNHLY and CDR2 FYNNEI come from the germline V gene. V shed 1 base and J shed 6 bases, with 7 bases lying between them. The CDR3 reads CASSEGLGQPQHF. The CDR3 nucleotides are TGTGCCAGCAGTGAAGGTCTGGGTCAGCCCCAGCATTTT. Using reference TRBV2 and TRBJ1-5 for the parts outside the CDR3, the full variable domain is EPEVTQTPSHQVTQMGQEVILRCVPISNHLYFYWYRQILGQKVEFLVSFYNNEISEKSEIFDDQFSVERPDGSNFTLKIRSTKLEDSAMYFCASSEGLGQPQHFGDGTRLSIL.

J is TRBJ1-5 and V is TRBV6-5; 8 nucleotides agree with TRBD1. This CDR3 is 15 amino acids long. V shed 4 bases and J 2 bases; nucleotides not matched to a gene: 4. The germline V gene encodes CDR1 MNHEY and CDR2 SVGAGI. CDR3 nucleotides: TGTGCCAGCAGTTTAGCAGGGGGCCGCAATCAGCCCCAGCATTTT. The encoded protein is CASSLAGGRNQPQHF.

V gene TRBV11-2 combines with J gene TRBJ2-5; D is possibly TRBD1 or TRBD2 (5 bases each). Germline V gene data show CDR1 as SGHAT and CDR2 as FQNNGV. V lost 11 bases and J lost 5, with 15 bases in between. The CDR3 consists of 12 residues. As DNA, the CDR3 is TGTGCCTCCCTGGGGGATAGCGAGACCCAGTACTTC. Translating gives CASLGDSETQYF.

The chain carries TRBV19 and TRBJ1-4, with D possibly TRBD1 on 5 matching bases. From germline, CDR1 is LNHDA and CDR2 SQIVND (reference sequence). V lost 3 bases, J lost 8 bases, and 13 bases lay in between. The length of the CDR3 is 14 residues. The CDR3 region has the DNA TGTGCCAGTAGTATTAGGGGTGGAGGCGAAAAACTGTTTTTT. This sequence encodes CASSIRGGGEKLFF.

This chain joins TRBV11-3 and TRBJ2-1; no clear D. The ends were cut back, 6 bases at V and 7 bases at J, with 16 bases in the middle. This CDR3 has 14 amino acids. CDR1 SGHNT and CDR2 YENEEA come from the germline V gene. The CDR3 reads CASSSRLSLNEQFF. CDR3 in DNA: TGTGCCAGCAGTTCCCGACTCAGCCTGAATGAGCAGTTCTTC.

The genes are TRBV6-1 and TRBJ1-2; D remains ambiguous. Looked up from germline, CDR1 is MNHNS and CDR2 is SASEGT. This CDR3 contains 13 residues. Trimming removed 1 base at V and 6 bases at J, with 9 bases between. The CDR3 nucleotides are TGTGCCAGCAGTGAAGAGGGTTTTAATGGCTACACCTTC. It translates to CASSEEGFNGYTF.

V and J are TRBV5-1 and TRBJ2-1; 15 bases map to TRBD2. The junction had 1 base not matched to a gene; V was cut back by 3 bases and J by 6 bases. CDR3 length: 15 residues. Germline CDR1 SGHRS, CDR2 YFSETQ. In DNA, the CDR3 is TGCGCCAGCAGCTGGGGACTAGCGGGAGGCAATGAGCAGTTCTTC. Amino acids: CASSWGLAGGNEQFF.